This TCR beta chain was found in a study of T cells in tuberculosis. The overall study: CD1B tetramers identified T cells specific for mycobacterial lipid GMM.

TCR-alpha and TCR-beta chains were sequenced unpaired. Sequenced by immunoSEQ multiplex PCR; TCRdb stores in-frame clones only, minus some. The data hold around 60,000 clones, with approximately 80% observed a single time. Sorting used thawed, overnight-rested PBMC stained with anti-CD3, a viability dye and GMM-loaded CD1B tetramer. C32 glucose monomycolate from Rhodococcus equi was loaded onto the CD1B tetramers. Before cryopreservation, the sorted PBMC lost their CD14-expressing monocytes. Approximately 100,000 tetramer-negative cells were sorted from each donor. CDR3 size: 12 residues. Germline V CDR1 and CDR2: SGHAT, FQNNGV. V was shortened by 4 bases and J by 7 bases, with 11 bases between the two germline ends.

The rearrangement links TRBV11-2 to TRBJ2-7; perhaps TRBD1 as D (5 bases). The TCR comes from an adult woman with latent tuberculosis. Sequenced sample: CD1b-GMM tetramer-negative cells sorted from PBMCs. For the CDR3, the DNA is TGTGCCAGCAGCTCCACAGGCTTAGAGCAGTACTTC. It is translated as CASSSTGLEQYF.